These T cell receptor beta chains were read from a single sample in a study of Ad26.COV2.S vaccination and SARS-CoV-2 variants. Libraries were prepared by immunoSEQ multiplex PCR; TCRdb keeps only in-frame clonotypes and omits some of them. The top ten clones hold roughly 6% of a sample with about 330,000 clones, roughly 90% of them seen once. Sequencing used peripheral blood, obtained in a trial of Ad26.COV2.S vaccine versus placebo. The receptors derive from a person aged 18-65 years who received the Ad26.COV2.S COVID-19 vaccine or a placebo. The CDR3 runs from the conserved cysteine through the conserved F or W. Each record gives: V gene, D gene, clone size, J gene, CDR3 protein, CDR3 DNA. The D gene is left open where the match is weak. Size tells how often a clone was seen (once, few, many) or the class of an expanded clone, and some rows leave it out.

V gene: TRBV2; D gene: NA; clone size: NA; J gene: TRBJ2-5; CDR3 protein: CASTGQSVVETQYF; CDR3 DNA: TGTGCCAGCACCGGACAGTCAGTCGTGGAGACCCAGTACTTC
V gene: TRBV4-1; D gene: TRBD2; clone size: NA; J gene: TRBJ2-3; CDR3 protein: CASSHHFNSGGNTDTQYF; CDR3 DNA: TGCGCCAGCAGCCACCACTTCAATAGCGGGGGTAACACAGATACGCAGTATTTT
V gene: TRBV9; D gene: NA; clone size: NA; J gene: TRBJ2-2; CDR3 protein: CASTPGAGGTGELFF; CDR3 DNA: TGTGCCAGCACCCCGGGGGCCGGTGGCACCGGGGAGCTGTTTTTT
V gene: TRBV9; D gene: TRBD2; clone size: NA; J gene: TRBJ2-2; CDR3 protein: CASSLTSGPNTGELFF; CDR3 DNA: TGTGCCAGCAGTCTCACTAGCGGCCCGAACACCGGGGAGCTGTTTTTT
V gene: TRBV4-3; D gene: NA; clone size: NA; J gene: TRBJ2-7; CDR3 protein: CASSQGEGGYEQYF; CDR3 DNA: TGCGCCAGCAGCCAAGGGGAAGGAGGCTACGAGCAGTACTTC
V gene: TRBV7-3; D gene: NA; clone size: NA; J gene: TRBJ1-1; CDR3 protein: CASSLTPPMNTEAFF; CDR3 DNA: TGTGCCAGCAGCTTAACCCCCCCGATGAACACTGAAGCTTTCTTT
V gene: TRBV19; D gene: TRBD1; clone size: few; J gene: TRBJ1-3; CDR3 protein: CASSIRTGSSGNTIYF; CDR3 DNA: TGTGCCAGTAGTATAAGGACAGGGAGCTCTGGAAACACCATATATTTT
V gene: TRBV7-2; D gene: TRBD2; clone size: once; J gene: TRBJ2-1; CDR3 protein: CASSPSLAGAYNEQFF; CDR3 DNA: TGTGCCAGCAGCCCTTCACTAGCGGGAGCCTACAATGAGCAGTTCTTC
V gene: TRBV5-8; D gene: TRBD2; clone size: NA; J gene: TRBJ2-7; CDR3 protein: CASSLGGGTEYF; CDR3 DNA: TGTGCCAGCAGCTTGGGGGGAGGGACGGAGTACTTC
V gene: TRBV5-6; D gene: NA; clone size: NA; J gene: TRBJ1-1; CDR3 protein: CASSFWGPGNTEAFF; CDR3 DNA: TGTGCCAGCAGCTTTTGGGGACCCGGCAACACTGAAGCTTTCTTT
V gene: TRBV5-6; D gene: TRBD2; clone size: NA; J gene: TRBJ2-7; CDR3 protein: CASSYPTSAEQYF; CDR3 DNA: TGTGCCAGCAGCTACCCGACTAGCGCCGAGCAGTACTTC
V gene: TRBV29-1; D gene: NA; clone size: NA; J gene: TRBJ1-1; CDR3 protein: CSVDHRNTEAFF; CDR3 DNA: TGCAGCGTTGATCACAGGAACACTGAAGCTTTCTTT
V gene: TRBV18; D gene: NA; clone size: once; J gene: TRBJ2-1; CDR3 protein: CASSPMRDEQFF; CDR3 DNA: TGTGCCAGCTCTCCTATGAGGGATGAGCAGTTCTTC
V gene: TRBV5-4; D gene: TRBD1; clone size: NA; J gene: TRBJ1-2; CDR3 protein: CASSLGPGLGQAGYTF; CDR3 DNA: TGTGCCAGCAGCTTGGGACCTGGGCTCGGACAGGCTGGCTACACCTTC
V gene: TRBV7-9; D gene: NA; clone size: NA; J gene: TRBJ1-3; CDR3 protein: CASTSLGSSGNTIYF; CDR3 DNA: TGTGCCAGTACATCTCTGGGGAGCTCTGGAAACACCATATATTTT
V gene: TRBV6-5; D gene: NA; clone size: NA; J gene: TRBJ1-6; CDR3 protein: CAMKGSSYNSPLHF; CDR3 DNA: TGTGCCATGAAGGGGAGCTCCTATAATTCACCCCTCCACTTT
V gene: TRBV27; D gene: NA; clone size: NA; J gene: TRBJ2-2; CDR3 protein: CASSLNGGTPTGELFF; CDR3 DNA: TGTGCCAGCAGTTTAAATGGCGGGACTCCCACCGGGGAGCTGTTTTTT
V gene: TRBV7-2; D gene: NA; clone size: NA; J gene: TRBJ1-2; CDR3 protein: CASSLAWGDYGYTF; CDR3 DNA: TGTGCCAGCAGCTTAGCGTGGGGTGACTATGGCTACACCTTC
V gene: TRBV2; D gene: NA; clone size: NA; J gene: TRBJ1-5; CDR3 protein: CASTPLENQPQHF; CDR3 DNA: TGTGCCAGCACCCCCCTAGAAAATCAGCCCCAGCATTTT
V gene: TRBV6-1; D gene: NA; clone size: NA; J gene: TRBJ1-4; CDR3 protein: CASSEQATNEKLFF; CDR3 DNA: TGTGCCAGCAGTGAACAGGCAACTAATGAAAAACTGTTTTTT
V gene: TRBV5-6; D gene: TRBD1; clone size: NA; J gene: TRBJ2-2; CDR3 protein: CASSATGGDTGELFF; CDR3 DNA: TGTGCCAGCAGCGCGACAGGGGGCGACACCGGGGAGCTGTTTTTT
V gene: TRBV4-3; D gene: NA; clone size: NA; J gene: TRBJ2-7; CDR3 protein: CASSTLGGAGSYEQYF; CDR3 DNA: TGCGCCAGCAGCACTCTAGGGGGAGCGGGCTCCTACGAGCAGTACTTC
V gene: TRBV7-3; D gene: NA; clone size: NA; J gene: TRBJ2-3; CDR3 protein: CASSPRGRISTSDTQYF; CDR3 DNA: TGTGCCAGCAGCCCACGAGGGAGAATTTCGACCTCGGATACGCAGTATTTT
V gene: TRBV15; D gene: TRBD2; clone size: NA; J gene: TRBJ2-7; CDR3 protein: CATSRAPSGLYEQYF; CDR3 DNA: TGTGCCACCAGCAGAGCTCCTAGCGGCCTCTACGAGCAGTACTTC
V gene: TRBV4-1; D gene: NA; clone size: few; J gene: TRBJ1-1; CDR3 protein: CASSQVGMGEAFF; CDR3 DNA: TGCGCCAGCAGCCAAGTCGGAATGGGTGAAGCTTTCTTT
V gene: TRBV4-3; D gene: NA; clone size: NA; J gene: TRBJ1-1; CDR3 protein: CASSHGGDTEAFF; CDR3 DNA: TGCGCCAGCAGCCACGGGGGTGACACTGAAGCTTTCTTT
V gene: TRBV5-1; D gene: NA; clone size: NA; J gene: TRBJ2-5; CDR3 protein: CASSLGTSQETQYF; CDR3 DNA: TGCGCCAGCAGCCTGGGGACTTCCCAAGAGACCCAGTACTTC
V gene: TRBV30; D gene: NA; clone size: NA; J gene: TRBJ2-2; CDR3 protein: CAWSLLVGTGELFF; CDR3 DNA: TGTGCCTGGAGTCTACTAGTCGGGACCGGGGAGCTGTTTTTT
V gene: TRBV4-1; D gene: NA; clone size: NA; J gene: TRBJ1-2; CDR3 protein: CASSQVTGLYGYTF; CDR3 DNA: TGCGCCAGCAGCCAAGTCACGGGCCTCTATGGCTACACCTTC
V gene: TRBV5-1; D gene: NA; clone size: once; J gene: TRBJ2-1; CDR3 protein: CASAWFEGSYNEQFF; CDR3 DNA: TGCGCCAGCGCCTGGTTCGAGGGATCCTACAATGAGCAGTTCTTC
V gene: TRBV6-5; D gene: TRBD1; clone size: NA; J gene: TRBJ1-1; CDR3 protein: CASSSGGVNTEAFF; CDR3 DNA: TGTGCCAGCAGTTCAGGGGGAGTAAACACTGAAGCTTTCTTT